This TCR beta chain was profiled in a study of response to subunit inactivated influenza vaccine. Using its own MiXCR run on the RT-PCR reads, TCRdb lists one record per CDR3 protein. This table has hundreds of thousands of distinct CDR3 sequences, approximately 11% appearing once. Germline values: CDR1 LNHDA, CDR2 SQIVND (reference sequence). The CDR3 is made up of 16 amino acids. V lost 3 bases, J lost 3 bases, and 9 bases stayed unmatched. Regarding the study as a whole: Few additional T cells are recruited per seasonal influenza vaccination, authors suggested.

As concerns this clonotype: Its matching antigen is unknown.

The clonotype was recovered from a man aged 45-65 years who received an inactivated influenza vaccine. The source was PBMCs from blood, collected 40 to 50 days after vaccination. The chain couples TRBV19 to TRBJ2-7, with 9 positions matching TRBD1. CDR3 coding DNA: TGTGCCAGTAGTATTACGGGACAGGGCCTTCTCTACGAGCAGTACTTC. It translates to CASSITGQGLLYEQYF.